The entry below describes one T cell receptor beta chain. The antigen is not known. These data originate in a study of beta chain features in type 1 diabetes. Germline CDR1 SGHNT, CDR2 YYREEE (reference sequence). The CDR3 is 14 amino acids. Trimming shortened V by 4 bases and J by 1 base, and 9 bases separated the two germline ends. The study reverse transcribed the entire isolated RNA, so it sequenced expressed TCRB transcripts. The average read count of naive, central memory and regulatory T cell samples was some 3.9 million. Libraries were prepared by immunoSEQ multiplex PCR; TCRdb keeps only in-frame clonotypes and omits some of them. The table shows 150,000 to 190,000 clones, with around 8% occurring only once. Study-wide results and caveats: In all four CD4+ subsets, TCRB CDR3 length was significantly, moderately reduced in type 1 diabetes.

This rearrangement joins TRBV5-4 to TRBJ1-5; TRBD1 is a possible D gene (5 bases). The clonotype originates from a man aged 18 to 30 in good health. Material: central memory CD4+ T cells from blood. The CDR3 DNA reads TGTGCCAGCAGCGCCGGGGGGAGCAATCAGCCCCAGCATTTT. Amino acids: CASSAGGSNQPQHF.